This entry features one T cell receptor beta chain sequence. This record belongs to a study of early T cells in non-severe SARS-CoV-2 infection. V was pared by 1 base and J by 10 bases, with 11 bases between. This CDR3 comprises 14 residues. Germline V gene data show CDR1 as MGHDK and CDR2 as SYGVNS. TCRdb passed the 5' RACE reads through MiXCR, listing each CDR3 protein once. The table lists 70,000 to 95,000 distinct CDR3 sequences, roughly a sixth of them singletons. The receptor was isolated from an adult who was a healthcare worker with PCR-confirmed SARS-CoV-2 infection or an uninfected control (not recorded which). Sequencing was performed on whole blood. This chain links TRBV25-1 with TRBJ1-6; weak D call: TRBD1 (5 bases). CDR3 residues: CASSESGEGSPLHF. The CDR3 nucleotides read TGTGCCAGCAGTGAATCTGGGGAGGGGTCACCCCTCCACTTT.